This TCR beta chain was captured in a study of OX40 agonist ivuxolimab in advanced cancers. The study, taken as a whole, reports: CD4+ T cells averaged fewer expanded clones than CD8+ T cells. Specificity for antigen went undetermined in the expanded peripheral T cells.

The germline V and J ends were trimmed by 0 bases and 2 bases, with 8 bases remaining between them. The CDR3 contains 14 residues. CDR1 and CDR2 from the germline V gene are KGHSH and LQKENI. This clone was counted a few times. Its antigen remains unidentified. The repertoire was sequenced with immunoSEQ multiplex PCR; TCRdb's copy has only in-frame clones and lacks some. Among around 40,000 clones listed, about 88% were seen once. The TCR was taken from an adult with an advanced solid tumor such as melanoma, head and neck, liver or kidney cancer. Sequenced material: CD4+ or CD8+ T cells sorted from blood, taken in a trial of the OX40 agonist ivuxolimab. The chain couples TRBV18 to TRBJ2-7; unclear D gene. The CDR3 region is CASSPPSAAYEQYF. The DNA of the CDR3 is TGTGCCAGCTCACCACCCAGCGCCGCCTACGAGCAGTACTTC.